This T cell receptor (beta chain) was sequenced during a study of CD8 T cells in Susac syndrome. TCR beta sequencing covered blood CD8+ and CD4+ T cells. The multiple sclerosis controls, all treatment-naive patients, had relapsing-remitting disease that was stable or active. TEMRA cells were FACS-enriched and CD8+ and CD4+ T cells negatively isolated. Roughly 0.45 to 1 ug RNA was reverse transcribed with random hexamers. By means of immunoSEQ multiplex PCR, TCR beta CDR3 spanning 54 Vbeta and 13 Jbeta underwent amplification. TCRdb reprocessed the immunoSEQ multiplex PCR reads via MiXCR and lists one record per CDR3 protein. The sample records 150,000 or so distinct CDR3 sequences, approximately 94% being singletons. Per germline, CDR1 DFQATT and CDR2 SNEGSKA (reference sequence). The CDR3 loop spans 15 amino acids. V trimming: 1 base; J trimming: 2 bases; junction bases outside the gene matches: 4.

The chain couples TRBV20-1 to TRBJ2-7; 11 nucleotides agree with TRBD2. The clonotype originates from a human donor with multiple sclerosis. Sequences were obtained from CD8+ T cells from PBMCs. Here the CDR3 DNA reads TGCAGTGCTAGAGCCTCACTAGCGGGGGCCTACGAGCAGTACTTC. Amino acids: CSARASLAGAYEQYF.